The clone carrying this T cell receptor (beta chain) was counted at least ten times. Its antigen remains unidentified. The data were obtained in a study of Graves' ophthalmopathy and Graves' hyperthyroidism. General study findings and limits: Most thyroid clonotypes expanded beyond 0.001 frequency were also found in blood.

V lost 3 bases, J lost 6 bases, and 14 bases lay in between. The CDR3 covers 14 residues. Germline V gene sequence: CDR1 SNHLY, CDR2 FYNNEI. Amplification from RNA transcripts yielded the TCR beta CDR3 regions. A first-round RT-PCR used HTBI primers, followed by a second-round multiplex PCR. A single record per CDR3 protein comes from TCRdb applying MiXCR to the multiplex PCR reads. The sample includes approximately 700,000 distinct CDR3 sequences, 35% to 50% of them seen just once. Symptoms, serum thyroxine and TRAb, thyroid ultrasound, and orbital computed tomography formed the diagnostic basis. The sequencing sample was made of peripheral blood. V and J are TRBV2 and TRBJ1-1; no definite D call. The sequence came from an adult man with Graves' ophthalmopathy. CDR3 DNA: TGTGCCAGCAGTGACCTGGTTCCTGGCGCTGAAGCTTTCTTT. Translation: CASSDLVPGAEAFF.